Listed here are 8 T cell receptor beta chains from one sample, sequenced in a study of long-term antiretroviral therapy in people with HIV. The libraries were made with immunoSEQ v3.0 at survey level. Clones were sequenced by immunoSEQ multiplex PCR, and TCRdb holds only the in-frame ones, with some missing. The sample lists roughly 31,000 clones, about nine tenths occurring once. This material consisted of unsorted PBMCs, taken about 5 years before starting antiretroviral therapy. All receptors derive from a man aged 50 or older with HIV.

The chain joins TRBV5-1 to TRBJ1-1; 8 nucleotides agree with TRBD1. Trimming at V came to 0 bases and at J to 8 bases, leaving 3 bases not matched to a gene. This CDR3 region has 13 residues. Germline V gene data show CDR1 as SGHRS and CDR2 as YFSETQ. The CDR3 loop is CASSLEGTGEAFF. The DNA of the CDR3 is TGCGCCAGCAGCTTGGAAGGGACAGGCGAAGCTTTCTTT.

This clone has only one observation. This chain links TRBV2 with TRBJ1-4; D call uncertain. The CDR3 has 13 residues. V was trimmed by 6 bases and J by 5 bases, leaving 10 bases between them. The germline gives CDR1 SNHLY, CDR2 FYNNEI. CDR3: CASRIQQNEKLFF. The CDR3 DNA reads TGTGCCAGCAGAATTCAGCAAAATGAAAAACTGTTTTTT.

This chain uses TRBV7-6 with TRBJ2-7; 10 nucleotides align to TRBD2. Looked up from germline, CDR1 is SGHVS and CDR2 is FNYEAQ. The CDR3 is made up of 15 amino acids. V lost 5 bases and J lost 5; bases outside the gene matches: 9. The CDR3 DNA follows: TGTGCCAGCAGCAAAACAAGCGGGGGGGCGGACGAGCAGTACTTC. This encodes CASSKTSGGADEQYF.

V gene TRBV9 combines with J gene TRBJ2-1; 8 bases are a match to TRBD1. From germline, CDR1 is SGDLS and CDR2 YYNGEE. V lost 3 bases, J lost 4 bases, and 9 bases stayed unmatched. CDR3 length equals 16 residues. DNA for the CDR3: TGTGCCAGCAGCGCTCTTGGACAGGGTCCGTACAATGAGCAGTTCTTC. Its protein product is CASSALGQGPYNEQFF.

J is TRBJ2-3 and V is TRBV30; no clear D. The CDR3 loop spans 12 amino acids. Germline V gives CDR1 GTSNPN, CDR2 SVGIG (reference sequence). V shed 8 bases and J shed 7 bases, with 16 bases lying between them. The CDR3 is CARSVRQNTQYF. DNA for the CDR3: TGTGCCCGAAGTGTAAGGCAGAATACGCAGTATTTT. Variable domain in full (rest from reference TRBV30 and TRBJ2-3): SQTIHQWPATLVQPVGSPLSLECTVEGTSNPNLYWYRQAAGRGLQLLFYSVGIGQISSEVPQNLSASRPQDRQFILSSKKLLLSDSGFYLCARSVRQNTQYFGPGTRLTVL.

Only one count was recorded for this clone. This sequence joins TRBV11-3 and TRBJ2-5; tentatively, D is TRBD2 (5 bases). The germline gives CDR1 SGHNT, CDR2 YENEEA. The CDR3 runs to 13 residues. The V end lost 5 bases, the J end lost 5 bases, and 12 bases lay between the germline ends. The CDR3 nucleotides read TGTGCCAGCAGCCGAGGAGGTTTGGAGACCCAGTACTTC. Its protein product is CASSRGGLETQYF. Looking up the rest from reference TRBV11-3 and TRBJ2-5 gives the full variable domain: EAGVVQSPRYKIIEKKQPVAFWCNPISGHNTLYWYLQNLGQGPELLIRYENEEAVDDSQLPKDRFSAERLKGVDSTLKIQPAELGDSAVYLCASSRGGLETQYFGPGTRLLVL.

This clone was seen once. This chain connects TRBV6-6 to TRBJ2-3, with 10 nucleotides matching TRBD2. Germline V gene lookup returns CDR1 MNHNY and CDR2 SVGAGI (reference sequence). J gave up 1 base and V 6 bases, and 4 bases lay outside the gene matches. CDR3 length: 15 amino acids. In DNA form, the CDR3 reads TGTGCCAGCAGACCCGGACTAGCGGGCACAGATACGCAGTATTTT. Protein product: CASRPGLAGTDTQYF.

The chain combines TRBV7-2 with TRBJ2-6; D gene uncertain. This CDR3 spans 15 amino acids. The germline gives CDR1 SGHTA, CDR2 FQGNSA. V lost 2 bases to trimming and J lost 4 bases, with 9 bases between them. In DNA form, the CDR3 reads TGTGCCAGCAGCTTAAGCATAACGGGGGCCAACGTCCTGACTTTC. It encodes CASSLSITGANVLTF.